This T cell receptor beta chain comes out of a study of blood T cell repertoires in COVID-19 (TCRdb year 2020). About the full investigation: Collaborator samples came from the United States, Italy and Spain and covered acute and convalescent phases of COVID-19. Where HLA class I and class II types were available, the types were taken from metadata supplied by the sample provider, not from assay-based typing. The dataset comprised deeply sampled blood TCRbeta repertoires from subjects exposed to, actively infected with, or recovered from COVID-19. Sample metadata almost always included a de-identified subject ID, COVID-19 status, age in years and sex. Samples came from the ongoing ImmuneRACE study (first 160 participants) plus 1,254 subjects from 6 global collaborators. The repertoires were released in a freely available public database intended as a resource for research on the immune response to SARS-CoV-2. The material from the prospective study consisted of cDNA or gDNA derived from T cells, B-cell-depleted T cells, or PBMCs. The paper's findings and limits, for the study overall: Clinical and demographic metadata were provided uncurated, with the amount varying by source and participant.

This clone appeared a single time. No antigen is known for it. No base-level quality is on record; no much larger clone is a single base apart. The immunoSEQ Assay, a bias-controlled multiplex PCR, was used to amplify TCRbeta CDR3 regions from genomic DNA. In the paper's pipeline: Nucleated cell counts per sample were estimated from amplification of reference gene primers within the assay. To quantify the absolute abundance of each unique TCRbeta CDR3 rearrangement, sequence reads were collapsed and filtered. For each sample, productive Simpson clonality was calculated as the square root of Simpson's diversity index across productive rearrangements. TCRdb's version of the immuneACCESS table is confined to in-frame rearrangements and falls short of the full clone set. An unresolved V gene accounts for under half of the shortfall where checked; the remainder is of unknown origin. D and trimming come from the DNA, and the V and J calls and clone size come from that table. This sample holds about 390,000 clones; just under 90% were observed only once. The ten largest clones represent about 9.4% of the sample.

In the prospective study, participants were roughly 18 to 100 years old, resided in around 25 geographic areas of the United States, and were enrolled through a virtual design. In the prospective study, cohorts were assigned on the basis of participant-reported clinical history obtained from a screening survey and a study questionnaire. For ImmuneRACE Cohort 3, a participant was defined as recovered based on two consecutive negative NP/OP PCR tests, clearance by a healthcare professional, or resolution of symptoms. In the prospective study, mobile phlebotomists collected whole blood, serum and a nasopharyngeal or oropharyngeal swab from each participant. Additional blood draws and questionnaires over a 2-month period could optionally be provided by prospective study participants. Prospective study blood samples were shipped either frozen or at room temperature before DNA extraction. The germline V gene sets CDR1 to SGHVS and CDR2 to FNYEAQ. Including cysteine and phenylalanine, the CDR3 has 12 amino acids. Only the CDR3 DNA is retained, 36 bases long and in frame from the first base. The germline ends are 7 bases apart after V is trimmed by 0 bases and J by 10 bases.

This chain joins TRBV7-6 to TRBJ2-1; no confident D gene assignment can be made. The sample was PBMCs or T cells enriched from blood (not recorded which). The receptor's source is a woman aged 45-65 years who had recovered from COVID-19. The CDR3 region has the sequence CASSLATGEQFF. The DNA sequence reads TGTGCCAGCAGCTTAGCGACCGGGGAGCAGTTCTTC.